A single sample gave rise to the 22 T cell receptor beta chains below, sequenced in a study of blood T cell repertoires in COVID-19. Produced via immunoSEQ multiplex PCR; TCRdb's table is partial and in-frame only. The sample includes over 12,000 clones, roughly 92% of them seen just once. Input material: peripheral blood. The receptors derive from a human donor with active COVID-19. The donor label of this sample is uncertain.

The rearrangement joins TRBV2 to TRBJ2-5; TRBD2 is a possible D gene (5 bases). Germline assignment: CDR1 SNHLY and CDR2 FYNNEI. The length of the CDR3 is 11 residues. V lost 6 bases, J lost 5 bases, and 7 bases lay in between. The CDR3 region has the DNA TGTGCCAGCAGGAGGGAGGAGACCCAGTACTTC. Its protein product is CASRREETQYF.

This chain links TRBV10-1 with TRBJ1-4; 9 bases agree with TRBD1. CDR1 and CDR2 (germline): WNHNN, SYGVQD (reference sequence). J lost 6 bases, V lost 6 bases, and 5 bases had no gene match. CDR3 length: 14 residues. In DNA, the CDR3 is TGCGCCAGCAGCCGGACAGGGGTGGATGAAAAACTGTTTTTT. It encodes CASSRTGVDEKLFF.

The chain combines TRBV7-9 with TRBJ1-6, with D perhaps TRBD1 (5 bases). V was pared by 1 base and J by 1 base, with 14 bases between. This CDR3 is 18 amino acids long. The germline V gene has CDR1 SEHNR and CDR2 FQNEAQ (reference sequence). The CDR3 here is CASSLGRGIGSYNSPLHF. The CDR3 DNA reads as TGTGCCAGCAGCTTAGGTCGGGGGATCGGATCCTATAATTCACCCCTCCACTTT.

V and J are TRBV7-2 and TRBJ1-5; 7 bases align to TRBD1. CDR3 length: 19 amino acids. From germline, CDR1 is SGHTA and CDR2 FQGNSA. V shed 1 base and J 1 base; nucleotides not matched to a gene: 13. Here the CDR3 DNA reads TGTGCCAGCAGCTTAGAGTCAGGGGGGATGGTATGGAGCAATCAGCCCCAGCATTTT. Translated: CASSLESGGMVWSNQPQHF. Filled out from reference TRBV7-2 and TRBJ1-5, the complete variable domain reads GAGVSQSPSNKVTEKGKDVELRCDPISGHTALYWYRQSLGQGLEFLIYFQGNSAPDKSGLPSDRFSAERTGGSVSTLTIQRTQQEDSAVYLCASSLESGGMVWSNQPQHFGDGTRLSIL.

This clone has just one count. The DNA of the CDR3 is TGTGCCAGTGGAACCGGGACAGGGGACAATCAGCCCCAGCATTTT. Protein product: CASGTGTGDNQPQHF. The chain has TRBV19 and TRBJ1-5; TRBD1 agrees at 10 bases. Germline V lookup: CDR1 LNHDA, CDR2 SQIVND (reference sequence). CDR3 length equals 15 residues. J was trimmed by 3 bases and V by 8 bases; bases with no gene match: 7.

For the CDR3, the DNA is TGTGCCAGCAGCTCGACAGCCGCCCCTCATAACTATGGCTACACCTTC. Protein: CASSSTAAPHNYGYTF. J is TRBJ1-2 and V is TRBV7-2, with D possibly being TRBD1 (5 bases). The CDR3 runs to 16 residues. Germline loops: CDR1 SGHTA, CDR2 FQGNSA. The V gene lost 4 bases and the J gene lost 1 base, with 16 bases spanning the gap.

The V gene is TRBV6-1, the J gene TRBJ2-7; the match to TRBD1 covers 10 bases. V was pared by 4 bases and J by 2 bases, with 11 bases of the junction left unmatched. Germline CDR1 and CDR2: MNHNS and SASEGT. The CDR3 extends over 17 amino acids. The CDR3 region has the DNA TGTGCCAGCAGTGGGAGGGCCGGGACAGGGGACCCCTACGAGCAGTACTTC. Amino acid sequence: CASSGRAGTGDPYEQYF.

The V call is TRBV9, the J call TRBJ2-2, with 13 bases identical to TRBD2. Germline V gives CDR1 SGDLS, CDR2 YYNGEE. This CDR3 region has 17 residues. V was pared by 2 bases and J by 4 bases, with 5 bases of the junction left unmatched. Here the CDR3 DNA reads TGTGCCAGCAGCGTCGGGGGACTAGCGGGACTCACCGGGGAGCTGTTTTTT. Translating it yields CASSVGGLAGLTGELFF.

DNA of the CDR3: TGTGCCAGCAGTTACGGAATCAGGGGGCACCAGCCCCAGCATTTT. It encodes CASSYGIRGHQPQHF. The chain combines TRBV6-2 or TRBV6-3 with TRBJ1-5, with 8 bases aligning to TRBD1. The V and J ends lost 2 bases and 7 bases, in that order; junction bases with no gene match: 7. Germline CDR1 and CDR2: MNHEY and SVGEGT. The CDR3 length is 15 residues.

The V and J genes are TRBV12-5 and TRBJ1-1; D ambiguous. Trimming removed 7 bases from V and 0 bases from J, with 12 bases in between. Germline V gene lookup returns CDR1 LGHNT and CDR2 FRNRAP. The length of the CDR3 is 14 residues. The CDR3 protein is CASDSSGLNTEAFF. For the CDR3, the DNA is TGTGCTAGTGACAGCAGCGGATTGAACACTGAAGCTTTCTTT.

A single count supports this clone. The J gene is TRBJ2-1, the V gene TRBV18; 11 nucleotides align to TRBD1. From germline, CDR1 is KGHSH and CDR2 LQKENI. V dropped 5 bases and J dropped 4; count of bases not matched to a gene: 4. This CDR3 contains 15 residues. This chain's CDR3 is CASSEDRGPYNEQFF. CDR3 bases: TGTGCCAGCTCAGAGGACAGGGGGCCATACAATGAGCAGTTCTTC.

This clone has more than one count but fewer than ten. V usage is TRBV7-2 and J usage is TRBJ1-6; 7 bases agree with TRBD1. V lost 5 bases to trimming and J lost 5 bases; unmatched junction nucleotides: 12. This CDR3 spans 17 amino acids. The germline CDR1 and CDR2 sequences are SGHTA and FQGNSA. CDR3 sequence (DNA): TGTGCCAGCAGCCCAGAGGGGCGACAGGGAGATAATTCACCCCTCCACTTT. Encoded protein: CASSPEGRQGDNSPLHF.

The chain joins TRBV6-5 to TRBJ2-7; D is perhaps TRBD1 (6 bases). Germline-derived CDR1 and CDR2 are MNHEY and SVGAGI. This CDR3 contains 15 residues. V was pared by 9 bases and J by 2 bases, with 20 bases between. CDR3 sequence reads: CASTSSQGATYEQYF. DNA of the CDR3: TGTGCCAGTACGTCATCACAGGGAGCTACCTACGAGCAGTACTTC.

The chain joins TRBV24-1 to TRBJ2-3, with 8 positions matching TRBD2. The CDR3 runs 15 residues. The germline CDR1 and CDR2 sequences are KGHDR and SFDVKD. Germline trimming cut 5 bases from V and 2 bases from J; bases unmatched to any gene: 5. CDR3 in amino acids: CATSVGGGNTDTQYF. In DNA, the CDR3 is TGTGCCACCAGTGTAGGCGGGGGGAACACAGATACGCAGTATTTT.

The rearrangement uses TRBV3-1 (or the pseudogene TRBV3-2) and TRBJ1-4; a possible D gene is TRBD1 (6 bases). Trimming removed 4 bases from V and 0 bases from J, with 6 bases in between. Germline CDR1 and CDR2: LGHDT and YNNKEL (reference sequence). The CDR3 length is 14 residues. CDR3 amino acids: CASSRTATNEKLFF. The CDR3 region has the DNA TGTGCCAGCAGCCGGACAGCAACTAATGAAAAACTGTTTTTT.

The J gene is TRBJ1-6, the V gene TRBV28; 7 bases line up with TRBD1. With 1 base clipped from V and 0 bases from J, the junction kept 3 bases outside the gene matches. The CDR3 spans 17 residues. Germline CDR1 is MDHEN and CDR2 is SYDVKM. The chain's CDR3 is CASSLSGQSSYNSPLHF. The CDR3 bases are TGTGCCAGCAGTTTATCGGGACAGAGCTCCTATAATTCACCCCTCCACTTT.

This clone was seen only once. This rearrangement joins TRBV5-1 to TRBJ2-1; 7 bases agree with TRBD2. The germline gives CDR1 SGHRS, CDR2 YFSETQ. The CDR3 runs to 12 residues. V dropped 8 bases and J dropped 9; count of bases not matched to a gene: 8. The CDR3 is CASRREHGEQFF. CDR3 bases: TGCGCCAGTAGGCGGGAGCATGGTGAGCAGTTCTTC.

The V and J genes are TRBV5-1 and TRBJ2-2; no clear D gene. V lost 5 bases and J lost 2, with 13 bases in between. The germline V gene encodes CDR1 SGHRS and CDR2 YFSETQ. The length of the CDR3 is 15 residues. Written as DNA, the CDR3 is TGCGCCAGCAGTCCCGAAGAGACTAACACCGGGGAGCTGTTTTTT. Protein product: CASSPEETNTGELFF.

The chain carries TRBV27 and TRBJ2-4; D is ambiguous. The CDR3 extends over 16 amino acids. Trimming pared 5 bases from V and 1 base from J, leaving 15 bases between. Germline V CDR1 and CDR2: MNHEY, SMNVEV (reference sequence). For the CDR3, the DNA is TGTGCCAGCAGTCCAGCAACGGCAGGTGCCAAAAACATTCAGTACTTC. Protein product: CASSPATAGAKNIQYF.

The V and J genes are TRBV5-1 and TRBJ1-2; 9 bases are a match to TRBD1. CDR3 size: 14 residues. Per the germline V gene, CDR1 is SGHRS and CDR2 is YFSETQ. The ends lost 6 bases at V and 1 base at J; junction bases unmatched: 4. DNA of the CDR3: TGCGCCAGCACTACAGGGGGCAATAACTATGGCTACACCTTC. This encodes CASTTGGNNYGYTF.

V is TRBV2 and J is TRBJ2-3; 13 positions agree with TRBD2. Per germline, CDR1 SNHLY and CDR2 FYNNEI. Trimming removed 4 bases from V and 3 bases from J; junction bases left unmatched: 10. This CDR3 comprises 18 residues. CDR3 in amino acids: CASSAGLAGAGVTDTQYF. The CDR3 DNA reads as TGTGCCAGCAGTGCTGGACTAGCGGGAGCCGGAGTAACAGATACGCAGTATTTT.

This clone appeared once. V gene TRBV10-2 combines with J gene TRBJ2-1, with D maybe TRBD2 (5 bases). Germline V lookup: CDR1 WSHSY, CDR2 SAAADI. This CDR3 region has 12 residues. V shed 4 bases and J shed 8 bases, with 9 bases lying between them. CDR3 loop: CASSGAGYEQFF. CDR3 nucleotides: TGCGCCAGCAGTGGTGCGGGCTATGAGCAGTTCTTC.